This T cell receptor (beta chain) was identified in a study of blood T cell repertoires in COVID-19. The CDR3 covers 14 residues. Germline V gene sequence: CDR1 SGHTA, CDR2 FQGNSA. Trimming took 5 bases from V and 3 from J; bases not matched to a gene: 5. Study processing details: Estimation of nucleated cell counts relied on the amplification of reference gene primers. Clones were sequenced by immunoSEQ multiplex PCR, and TCRdb holds only the in-frame ones, with some missing. Clone size and V and J calls were adopted from that table, with D and trimming inferred from the DNA. The table records approximately 110,000 clones, approximately 86% of them present only once.

Input material: peripheral blood. The rearrangement uses TRBV7-2 and TRBJ2-7, with 9 bases fitting TRBD1. The receptor's source is a woman aged 50 to 60 with active or convalescent COVID-19. The CDR3 is CASSQTTGGYEQYF. CDR3 DNA: TGTGCCAGCAGCCAGACGACAGGGGGCTACGAGCAGTACTTC.